Included here is one T cell receptor (beta chain) sequence, with context. Its antigen is undetermined. Germline V gene lookup returns CDR1 GTSNPN and CDR2 SVGIG (reference sequence). V dropped 7 bases and J dropped 4; count of bases not matched to a gene: 21. The CDR3 contains 18 residues. Autoimmune disease history or systemic immunosuppression was exclusionary. The entry originates in a study of OX40 agonist ivuxolimab in advanced cancers. Whole-study findings and limits: Relatively little clonal expansion, among the lowest observed, appeared in partial responders at 0.1-3.0 mg/kg.

TCRdb keeps only in-frame clones here, not all; method: immunoSEQ multiplex PCR. In the table there are tens of thousands of clones, 70% to 90% of which are singletons. The source was CD4+ or CD8+ T cells sorted from blood, collected in a trial of the OX40 agonist ivuxolimab. This sequence joins TRBV30 and TRBJ2-1, with TRBD2 identical over 8 bases. The TCR originated in an adult with an advanced solid tumor such as melanoma, head and neck, liver or kidney cancer. The CDR3 protein is CAYNPLTGGGPLYNEQFF. The CDR3 nucleotides are TGTGCCTACAACCCTCTTACAGGCGGGGGGCCCCTATACAATGAGCAGTTCTTC.